This T cell receptor beta chain was sequenced in a study of cytomegalovirus exposure and HLA in healthy donors. Study-wide results and limits: In a later analysis, the majority of CMV-associated beta chains seemingly showed HLA restriction.

For this clone: The target antigen is unknown.

Germline-derived CDR1 and CDR2 are MGHRA and YSYEKL. The trim removed 0 bases at V and 7 bases at J, leaving 7 bases unmatched. CDR3 size: 15 residues. PCR employed 60 Vbeta and 13 Jbeta primers. The data were produced by immunoSEQ multiplex PCR, yet TCRdb's version contains in-frame clones alone and is incomplete. The profile covers tens of thousands of clones, with 70% to 75% appearing a single time and 6.3% taken by the ten largest. The chain employs TRBV4-1 and TRBJ2-5; 8 bases match TRBD2. The specimen was PBMCs. The receptor comes from a man aged 25 to 40 in good health and CMV-seronegative. CDR3 bases: TGCGCCAGCAGCCAAGACGGGGGGGGGATGGGGACCCAGTACTTC. It encodes CASSQDGGGMGTQYF.